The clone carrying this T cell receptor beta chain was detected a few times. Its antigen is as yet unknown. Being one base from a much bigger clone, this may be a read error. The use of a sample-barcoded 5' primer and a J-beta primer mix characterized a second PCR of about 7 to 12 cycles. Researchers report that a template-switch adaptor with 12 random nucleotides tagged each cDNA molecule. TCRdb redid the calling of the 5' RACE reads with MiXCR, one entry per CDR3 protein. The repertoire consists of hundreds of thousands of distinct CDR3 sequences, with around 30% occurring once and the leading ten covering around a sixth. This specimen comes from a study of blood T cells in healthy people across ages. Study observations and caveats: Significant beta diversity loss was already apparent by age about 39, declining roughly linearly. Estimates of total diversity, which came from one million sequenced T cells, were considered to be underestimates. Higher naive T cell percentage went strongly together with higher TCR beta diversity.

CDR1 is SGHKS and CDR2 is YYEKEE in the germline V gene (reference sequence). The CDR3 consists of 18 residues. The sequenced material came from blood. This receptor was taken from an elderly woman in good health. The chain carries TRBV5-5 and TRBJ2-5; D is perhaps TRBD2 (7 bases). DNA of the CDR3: TGTACCAGCAGCGGGATAAGTGTCCGGGGGCCGTACCAAGAGACCCAGTACTTC. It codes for CTSSGISVRGPYQETQYF.